The entry below gives a single T cell receptor (beta chain) sequence along with its context. Its target is not known. MiXCR was run by TCRdb on the 5' RACE reads, yielding one entry per CDR3 protein. The table records around 770,000 distinct CDR3 sequences, around a fifth of them present only once. These data belong to a study of CD8 T cells in ankylosing spondylitis. Study-wide points: Ankylosing spondylitis blood appeared to be characterized by a TCR beta motif of roughly eight highly homologous variants. Prior work had noted some motif variants in reactive arthritis blood and synovial fluid. Disease-linked clones proved CD8+ and comparatively uncommon in peripheral blood. Matched synovial fluid from ankylosing spondylitis patients was reported to be enriched for disease-linked clones.

V lost 0 bases, J lost 3 bases, and 4 bases stayed unmatched. Germline values: CDR1 SGHRS, CDR2 YFSETQ. The CDR3 is 15 amino acids. The chain employs TRBV5-1 and TRBJ2-7, with TRBD1 matching 9 bases. What was sequenced was blood, either unsorted or a sorted T cell fraction (not recorded which). This receptor was obtained from a male donor with ankylosing spondylitis. The CDR3 here is CASSLGDRDIYEQYF. For the CDR3, the DNA is TGCGCCAGCAGCTTGGGGGACAGGGACATCTACGAGCAGTACTTC.